The 23 T cell receptor beta chains presented below share a single source sample, sequenced in a study of PD-L1 blockade in urothelial cancer (dated by TCRdb to 2016 to 2017). Reading the label with the study, this specimen's time point is: peripheral blood 6 weeks after treatment start. Library prep was done by the immunoSEQ multiplex PCR assay. TCRdb took over this immuneACCESS table, retaining in-frame rearrangements with V and J assigned. Such tables are incomplete; in checked studies, under half of the missing clones stem from an unresolved V gene, and the remainder is unexplained. In this sample the table shows approximately 110,000 clones, approximately 90% of which occur a single time. Of the sample, less than 5% falls within the top ten clones. The input for sequencing was PBMCs, taken around atezolizumab (anti-PD-L1) treatment. The receptors stem from a man in his 60s with urothelial cancer.

V gene TRBV21-1 combines with J gene TRBJ1-5. TRBV21-1 is labeled a pseudogene. The CDR3 spans 15 residues. The chain's CDR3 is CASRSSGRSNQPQHF. The CDR3 DNA follows: TGTGCCAGCAGGTCCAGTGGGAGGAGCAATCAGCCCCAGCATTTT.

The chain is built from TRBV7-2 and TRBJ2-7, with TRBD2 as a possible D gene (5 bases). CDR1 and CDR2 from the germline V gene are SGHTA and FQGNSA. With 1 base removed from V and 0 bases from J, the gap between germline ends came to 10 bases. The CDR3 has 15 amino acids. Written as DNA, the CDR3 is TGTGCCAGCAGCTTAGATCCGGGAAGCTCCTACGAGCAGTACTTC. This codes for CASSLDPGSSYEQYF.

The chain uses TRBV11-2 and TRBJ2-7; the D is unclear. CDR3 length: 13 residues. V gave up 8 bases and J gave up 4 bases, with 15 bases separating them. The germline V gene encodes CDR1 SGHAT and CDR2 FQNNGV. The CDR3 region has the DNA TGTGCCAGCCTCGGTTCCTCCCTATACGAGCAGTACTTC. Its protein is CASLGSSLYEQYF.

The chain combines TRBV6-5 with TRBJ2-7; perhaps TRBD1 as D (5 bases). V was clipped by 6 bases and J by 0 bases, with 9 bases between them. Germline V gene sequence: CDR1 MNHEY, CDR2 SVGAGI. The CDR3 is made up of 13 amino acids. The CDR3 region has the DNA TGTGCCAGCAGGTTAACAGGCTCCTACGAGCAGTACTTC. This gives the protein CASRLTGSYEQYF.

The chain links TRBV9 to TRBJ1-2, with 7 bases aligning to TRBD1. The CDR3 extends over 14 amino acids. V trimming: 3 bases; J trimming: 4 bases; junction bases outside the gene matches: 6. Germline values: CDR1 SGDLS, CDR2 YYNGEE. In DNA, the CDR3 is TGTGCCAGCAGCGGACAGACAGGGAGCTATGGCTACACCTTC. This gives the protein CASSGQTGSYGYTF. The variable domain in full, with the rest retrieved from reference TRBV9 and TRBJ1-2, is DSGVTQTPKHLITATGQRVTLRCSPRSGDLSVYWYQQSLDQGLQFLIQYYNGEERAKGNILERFSAQQFPDLHSELNLSSLELGDSALYFCASSGQTGSYGYTFGSGTRLTVV.

The chain is built from TRBV4-2 and TRBJ1-5; TRBD1 is a possible D gene (6 bases). The length of the CDR3 is 15 residues. CDR1 and CDR2 from the germline V gene are LGHNA and YNFKEQ. V lost 4 bases, J lost 6 bases, and 16 bases lay in between. The CDR3 DNA sequence: TGTGCCAGCAGCCGAAACGCAGGGGTGGGTCAGCCCCAGCATTTT. Translating gives CASSRNAGVGQPQHF.

This clone turned up a few times. The chain is built from TRBV2 and TRBJ2-7, with 8 positions matching TRBD2. V was pared by 7 bases and J by 3 bases, with 5 bases of the junction left unmatched. Germline assignment: CDR1 SNHLY and CDR2 FYNNEI. This CDR3 is built from 13 residues. Here the CDR3 DNA reads TGTGCCAGCACGGGGGGACTAGTCTACGAGCAGTACTTC. Its translation is CASTGGLVYEQYF.

The chain has TRBV28 and TRBJ2-5; 8 positions agree with TRBD1. J lost 3 bases, V lost 5 bases, and 11 bases had no gene match. The CDR3 extends over 16 amino acids. Germline V gene sequence: CDR1 MDHEN, CDR2 SYDVKM. The CDR3 reads CASSPTPWTGKETQYF. In nucleotides, the CDR3 is TGTGCCAGCAGTCCCACGCCCTGGACAGGGAAAGAGACCCAGTACTTC.

This clone was seen once. The V call is TRBV5-1, the J call TRBJ2-2; TRBD2 might be the D (7 bases). Trimming removed 0 bases from V and 4 bases from J, with 10 bases in between. This CDR3 comprises 15 residues. The germline V gene encodes CDR1 SGHRS and CDR2 YFSETQ. The CDR3 DNA follows: TGCGCCAGCAGCTTGGACAGGGAGGGCACCGGGGAGCTGTTTTTT. It is translated as CASSLDREGTGELFF.

This chain joins TRBV19 and TRBJ2-2; perhaps TRBD2 as D (5 bases). Germline CDR1 and CDR2: LNHDA and SQIVND (reference sequence). The CDR3 spans 16 residues. Trimming took 5 bases from V and 2 from J, leaving 15 bases between them. DNA of the CDR3: TGTGCCAGTAGTCCCCGTGGGGAGTACAACACCGGGGAGCTGTTTTTT. Its protein product is CASSPRGEYNTGELFF.

In the case of this clone: The junction departs from germline at one end; a sequencing error may be responsible. The rearrangement joins TRBV7-9 to TRBJ1-2; TRBD1 is a possible D gene (5 bases). Germline loops: CDR1 SEHNR, CDR2 FQNEAQ (reference sequence). This CDR3 region has 13 residues. DNA for the CDR3: TGTGCCAGCAGCCCTCAGGGTTACTACGGCTACACCTTC. Its protein is CASSPQGYYGYTF.

In the case of this clone: Different DNA sequences within this sample yield the same CDR3. This sequence joins TRBV20-1 and TRBJ2-7; D call uncertain. Germline-derived CDR1 and CDR2 are DFQATT and SNEGSKA (reference sequence). V lost 4 bases and J 3 bases, leaving 7 bases between the germline ends. The CDR3 runs 11 residues. CDR3: CSATPGYEQYF. In DNA, the CDR3 is TGCAGTGCTACCCCGGGCTACGAGCAGTACTTC.

CDR3 residues: CASSATANYGYTF. DNA for the CDR3: TGTGCCAGCAGTGCGACAGCTAACTATGGCTACACCTTC. The genes are TRBV9 and TRBJ1-2, with D possibly TRBD1 on 5 matching bases. Per germline, CDR1 SGDLS and CDR2 YYNGEE. The CDR3 totals 13 residues. V was clipped by 5 bases and J by 0 bases, with 8 bases between them.

The gene calls are TRBV5-5 and TRBJ2-7, with TRBD2 matching 8 bases. In germline, CDR1 is SGHKS, CDR2 YYEKEE (reference sequence). Trimming at V came to 5 bases and at J to 7 bases, leaving 8 bases not matched to a gene. The CDR3 contains 13 residues. The CDR3 reads CASSLTRGGEQYF. CDR3 nucleotides: TGTGCCAGCAGTTTGACCCGGGGGGGAGAGCAGTACTTC.

V is TRBV2 and J is TRBJ2-7; the match to TRBD2 covers 7 bases. This CDR3 spans 14 amino acids. Germline values: CDR1 SNHLY, CDR2 FYNNEI. J lost 0 bases, V lost 8 bases, and 7 bases had no gene match. The CDR3 DNA follows: TGTGCCAGCGCGGGGGACTCAAGCTCCTACGAGCAGTACTTC. Translating gives CASAGDSSSYEQYF.

This clone has only one observation. The chain links TRBV9 to TRBJ2-1; D possibly corresponds to TRBD2 (5 bases). There are 15 residues in the CDR3. CDR1 and CDR2 (germline): SGDLS, YYNGEE. Deletions cut 2 bases from V and 7 bases from J, with 16 bases between. CDR3 sequence (DNA): TGTGCCAGCAGCGTGCGGGCCCCCGCAAGGAATGAGCAGTTCTTC. It yields the protein CASSVRAPARNEQFF.

This rearrangement joins TRBV7-3 to TRBJ2-3; 7 bases map to TRBD2. Unmatched junction bases numbered 9, after V lost 5 bases and J lost 4 bases. The CDR3 extends over 15 amino acids. Germline V gene data show CDR1 as SGHTA and CDR2 as FQGTGA. CDR3 residues: CASSPQPTSPDTQYF. The CDR3 DNA is TGTGCCAGCAGCCCTCAACCGACTAGCCCAGATACGCAGTATTTT.

This clone has just one count. This chain connects TRBV28 to TRBJ1-2, with 11 bases aligning to TRBD1. There are 15 residues in the CDR3. Trimming took 4 bases from V and 5 from J; bases not matched to a gene: 6. CDR1 and CDR2 (germline): MDHEN, SYDVKM. CDR3 nucleotide sequence: TGTGCCAGCAGTTCTGGACAGGGGGCCAATTATGGCTACACCTTC. Translating gives CASSSGQGANYGYTF.

The chain recombines TRBV5-1 with TRBJ1-3, with TRBD1 as a possible D gene (5 bases). V lost 1 base and J lost 4, with 9 bases in between. This CDR3 is 14 amino acids long. Germline loops: CDR1 SGHRS, CDR2 YFSETQ. CDR3 nucleotide sequence: TGCGCCAGCAGCTTGCAGGGTTCAGGAAACACCATATATTTT. It codes for CASSLQGSGNTIYF.

The chain has TRBV11-2 and TRBJ1-3; 8 bases line up with TRBD1. Germline V gene lookup returns CDR1 SGHAT and CDR2 FQNNGV. The junction had 9 bases not matched to a gene; V was cut back by 4 bases and J by 4 bases. This CDR3 contains 16 residues. This CDR3 reads CASSSGTGSAGNTIYF. The CDR3, as DNA: TGTGCCAGCAGCTCAGGGACAGGATCAGCAGGAAACACCATATATTTT.

The V and J genes are TRBV7-2 and TRBJ1-2, with TRBD1 identical over 8 bases. This CDR3 region has 12 residues. From germline, CDR1 is SGHTA and CDR2 FQGNSA. V lost 4 bases and J lost 7; bases outside the gene matches: 2. The CDR3 nucleotides read TGTGCCAGCAGCTATACAGGGGGTGGCTACACCTTC. Protein sequence: CASSYTGGGYTF.

J is TRBJ2-1 and V is TRBV11-3, with D tentatively TRBD2 (6 bases). Trimming cost V 2 bases and J 4 bases, with 9 bases left between them. Germline V gene lookup returns CDR1 SGHNT and CDR2 YENEEA. The CDR3 is made up of 14 amino acids. The chain's CDR3 is CASSLTGGYNEQFF. CDR3 coding DNA: TGTGCCAGCAGCTTAACTGGGGGGTACAATGAGCAGTTCTTC.

This chain connects TRBV4-1 to TRBJ1-4; D is unclear. V lost 4 bases, J lost 8 bases, and 8 bases lay in between. The CDR3 loop spans 12 amino acids. The germline V gene encodes CDR1 MGHRA and CDR2 YSYEKL. The CDR3 bases are TGCGCCAGCAGCCTGGTGCGGGAAAAACTGTTTTTT. Amino acids: CASSLVREKLFF.